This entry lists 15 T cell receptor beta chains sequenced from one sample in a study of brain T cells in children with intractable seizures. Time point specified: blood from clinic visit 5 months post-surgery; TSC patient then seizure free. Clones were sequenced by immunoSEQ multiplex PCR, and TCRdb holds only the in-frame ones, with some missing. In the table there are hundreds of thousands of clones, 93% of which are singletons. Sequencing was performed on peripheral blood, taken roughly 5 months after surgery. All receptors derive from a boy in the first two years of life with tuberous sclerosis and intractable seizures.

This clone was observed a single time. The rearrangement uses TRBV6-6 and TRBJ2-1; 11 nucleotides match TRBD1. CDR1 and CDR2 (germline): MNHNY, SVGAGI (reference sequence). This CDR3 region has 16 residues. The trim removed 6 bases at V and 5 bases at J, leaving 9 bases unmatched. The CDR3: CASRPSGTGGNNEQFF. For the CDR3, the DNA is TGTGCCAGCAGACCGAGTGGGACAGGGGGGAACAATGAGCAGTTCTTC.

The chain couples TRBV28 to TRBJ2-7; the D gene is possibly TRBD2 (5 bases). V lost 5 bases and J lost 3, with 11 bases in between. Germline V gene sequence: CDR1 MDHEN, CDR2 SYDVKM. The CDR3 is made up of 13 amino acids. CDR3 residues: CASSGIGGYEQYF. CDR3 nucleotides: TGTGCCAGCAGTGGTATAGGAGGCTACGAGCAGTACTTC.

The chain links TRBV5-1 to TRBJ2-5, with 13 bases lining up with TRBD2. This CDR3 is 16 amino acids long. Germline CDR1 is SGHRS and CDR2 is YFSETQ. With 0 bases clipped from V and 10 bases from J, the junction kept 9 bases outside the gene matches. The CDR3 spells CASSLAGTSGTKGQYF. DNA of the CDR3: TGCGCCAGCAGCTTGGCAGGGACTAGCGGGACGAAGGGCCAGTACTTC.

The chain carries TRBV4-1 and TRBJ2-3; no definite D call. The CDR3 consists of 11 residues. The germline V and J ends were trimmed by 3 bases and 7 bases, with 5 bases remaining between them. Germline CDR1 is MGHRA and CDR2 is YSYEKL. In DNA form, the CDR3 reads TGCGCCAGCAGCCATTCCAATACGCAGTATTTT. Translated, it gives CASSHSNTQYF.

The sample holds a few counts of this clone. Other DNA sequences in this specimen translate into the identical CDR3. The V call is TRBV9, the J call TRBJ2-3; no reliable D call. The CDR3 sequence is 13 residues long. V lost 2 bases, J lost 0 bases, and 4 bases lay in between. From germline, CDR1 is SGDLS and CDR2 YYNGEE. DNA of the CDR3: TGTGCCAGCAGCGTCCGGAGCACAGATACGCAGTATTTT. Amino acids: CASSVRSTDTQYF.

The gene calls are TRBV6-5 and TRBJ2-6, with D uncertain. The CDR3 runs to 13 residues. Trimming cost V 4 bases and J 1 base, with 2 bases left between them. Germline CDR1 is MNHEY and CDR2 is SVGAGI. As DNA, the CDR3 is TGTGCCAGCAGTTTGTCTGGGGCCAACGTCCTGACTTTC. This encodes CASSLSGANVLTF.

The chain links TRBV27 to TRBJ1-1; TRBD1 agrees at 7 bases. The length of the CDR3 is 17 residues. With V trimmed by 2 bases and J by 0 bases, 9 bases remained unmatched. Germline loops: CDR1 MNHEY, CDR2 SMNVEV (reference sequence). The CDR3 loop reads CASSLRRDRVMNTEAFF. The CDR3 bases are TGTGCCAGCAGTTTACGTCGGGACAGAGTTATGAACACTGAAGCTTTCTTT.

The CDR3 reads CASSASGGAGNEQFF. The CDR3 DNA sequence: TGTGCCAGCAGCGCTAGCGGGGGGGCGGGGAATGAGCAGTTCTTC. The chain links TRBV9 to TRBJ2-1; TRBD2 matches at 12 bases. CDR1 and CDR2 from the germline V gene are SGDLS and YYNGEE. Trimming removed 3 bases from V and 7 bases from J; junction bases left unmatched: 5. This CDR3 spans 15 amino acids.

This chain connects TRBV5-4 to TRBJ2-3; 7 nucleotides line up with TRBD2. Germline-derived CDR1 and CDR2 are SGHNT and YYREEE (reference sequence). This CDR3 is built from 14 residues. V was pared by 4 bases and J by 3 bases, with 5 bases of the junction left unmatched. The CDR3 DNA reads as TGTGCCAGCAGCCACACGGGACTAACAGATACGCAGTATTTT. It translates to CASSHTGLTDTQYF.

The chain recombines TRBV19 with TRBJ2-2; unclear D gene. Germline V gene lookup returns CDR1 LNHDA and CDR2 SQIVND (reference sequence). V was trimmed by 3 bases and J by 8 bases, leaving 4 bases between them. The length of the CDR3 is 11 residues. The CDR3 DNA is TGTGCCAGTAGTATTAGAGGGGAGCTGTTTTTT. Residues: CASSIRGELFF.

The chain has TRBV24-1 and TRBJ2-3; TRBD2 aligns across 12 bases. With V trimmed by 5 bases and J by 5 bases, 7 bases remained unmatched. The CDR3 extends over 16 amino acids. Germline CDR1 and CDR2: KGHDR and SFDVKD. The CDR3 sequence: CATSGILAGGIDTQYF. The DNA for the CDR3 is TGTGCCACCAGTGGCATACTAGCGGGAGGCATAGATACGCAGTATTTT.

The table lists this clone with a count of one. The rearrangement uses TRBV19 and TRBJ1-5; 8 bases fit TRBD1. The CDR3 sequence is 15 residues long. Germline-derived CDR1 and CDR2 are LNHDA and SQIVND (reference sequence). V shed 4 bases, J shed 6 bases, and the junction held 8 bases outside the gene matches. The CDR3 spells CASSNTQGAVQPQHF. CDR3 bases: TGTGCCAGTAGTAACACGCAGGGGGCGGTTCAGCCCCAGCATTTT. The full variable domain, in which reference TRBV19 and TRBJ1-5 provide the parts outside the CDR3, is DGGITQSPKYLFRKEGQNVTLSCEQNLNHDAMYWYRQDPGQGLRLIYYSQIVNDFQKGDIAEGYSVSREKKESFPLTVTSAQKNPTAFYLCASSNTQGAVQPQHFGDGTRLSIL.

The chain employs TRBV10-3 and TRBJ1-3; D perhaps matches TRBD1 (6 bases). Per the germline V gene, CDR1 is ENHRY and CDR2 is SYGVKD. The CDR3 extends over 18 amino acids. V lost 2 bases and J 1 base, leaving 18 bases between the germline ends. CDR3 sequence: CAISETRQVLGSGNTIYF. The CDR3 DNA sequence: TGTGCCATCAGTGAGACACGACAGGTCTTGGGATCTGGAAACACCATATATTTT.

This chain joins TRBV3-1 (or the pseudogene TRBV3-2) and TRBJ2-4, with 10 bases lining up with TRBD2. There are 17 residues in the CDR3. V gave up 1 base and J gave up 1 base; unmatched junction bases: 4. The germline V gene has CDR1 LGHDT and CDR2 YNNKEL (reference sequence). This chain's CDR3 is CASSQASGSVAKNIQYF. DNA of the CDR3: TGTGCCAGCAGCCAAGCTAGCGGGAGCGTGGCCAAAAACATTCAGTACTTC.

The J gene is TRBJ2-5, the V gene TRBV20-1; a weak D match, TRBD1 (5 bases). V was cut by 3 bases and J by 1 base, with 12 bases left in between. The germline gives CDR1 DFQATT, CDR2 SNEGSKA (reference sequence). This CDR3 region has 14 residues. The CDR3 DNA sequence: TGCAGTGCTAGTCGTGTCAGGGTCCAAGAGACCCAGTACTTC. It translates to CSASRVRVQETQYF.